A single TCR beta chain is shown here with its context. No antigen is known for it. No base quality values were provided; no much bigger clone lies one nucleotide off. Whole blood was collected in K2EDTA tubes by collaborating institutions according to the institutions' own protocols. For TCRbeta analysis, collaborator samples were shipped as frozen whole blood, as isolated PBMCs, or as DNA extracted from either sample type. TCRbeta CDR3 regions were amplified from genomic DNA by means of the immunoSEQ Assay, a bias-controlled multiplex PCR. The paper's processing steps were these. Within the assay, amplification of reference gene primers was used to estimate how many nucleated cells each sample contained. To quantify the absolute abundance of each unique TCRbeta CDR3 rearrangement, sequence reads were collapsed and filtered. Productive Simpson clonality was computed per sample as the square root of Simpson's diversity index over productive rearrangements. TCRdb limited this immuneACCESS table to in-frame rearrangements with V and J called. A share of clones is missing; checked studies link under half to unresolved V genes, and the rest is unexplained. V and J calls and clone size come straight from that table; D and trimming were deduced from the DNA. Recorded for this sample are more than 200,000 clones; 80% to 90% of them occurred a single time. The top ten constitute roughly 7.6% of the sample.

The germline V gene (reference sequence) gives CDR1 as LNHDA and CDR2 as SQIVND. From its cysteine to its phenylalanine, the CDR3 spans 14 amino acids. Only the CDR3 DNA is retained, 42 bases long and in frame from the first base. The V end loses 5 bases and the J end loses 0 bases, and a stretch of 11 bases separates them. The data belong to a study of blood T cell repertoires in COVID-19 (dated by TCRdb to 2018 to 2020). General notes on the study: Samples covering the acute and convalescent phases of COVID-19 were provided by collaborators in the United States, Italy and Spain. The prospective study material was composed of cDNA or gDNA derived from T cells, B-cell-depleted T cells, or PBMCs. The dataset comprised deeply sampled blood TCRbeta repertoires from subjects exposed to, actively infected with, or recovered from COVID-19. A freely available public database, intended as a resource for researchers studying the immune response to SARS-CoV-2, is where the repertoires were released. The samples were drawn from the first 160 participants of the ongoing ImmuneRACE study and from about 1,200 subjects provided by 6 global collaborators. Nearly every sample came with metadata listing a de-identified subject ID, COVID-19 status, age in years and sex. HLA class I and class II types, where available, came from metadata supplied by the sample provider rather than from assay-based typing. Broad study findings and their caveats: The amount of clinical and demographic metadata varied by source and participant and was provided uncurated.

The sequenced sample consisted of peripheral blood. This sequence uses TRBV19 and TRBJ2-7; the D gene is perhaps TRBD2, from 6 matching bases. The TCR comes from a woman between 45 and 65 years old with acute or convalescent COVID-19. CDR3 region: CASSFGGSSYEQYF. The DNA reads as follows: TGTGCCAGTAGTTTTGGGGGGAGCTCCTACGAGCAGTACTTC.